These 27 T cell receptor beta chains were sequenced from one sample in a study of Graves' ophthalmopathy and Graves' hyperthyroidism. RNA transcripts served as template for amplifying TCR beta CDR3 sequences. HTBI primers were used in a first-round RT-PCR, which preceded a second-round multiplex PCR. TCRdb fed the multiplex PCR reads into MiXCR, producing one record per CDR3 protein. The sample consists of about 220,000 distinct CDR3 sequences, around a fifth of them appearing once. Sample: peripheral blood. These receptors were obtained from a woman aged 45-65 years with Graves' ophthalmopathy.

This clonotype occurred many times. J is TRBJ2-7 and V is TRBV11-2, with D possibly matching TRBD2 (6 bases). The V gene lost 8 bases and the J gene lost 1 base, with 18 bases spanning the gap. The CDR3 has 15 residues. Germline V gives CDR1 SGHAT, CDR2 FQNNGV. In DNA, the CDR3 is TGTGCCAGCCAGAGAGAAGCGGAGGGGTCCTACGAGCAGTACTTC. Residues: CASQREAEGSYEQYF.

This clonotype was picked up many times. The chain links TRBV12-3 or TRBV12-4 to TRBJ2-7, with D possibly being TRBD1 (6 bases). CDR3 length: 14 residues. Trimming removed 1 base at V and 2 bases at J, with 9 bases between. The CDR3 loop reads CASSLGDIAYEQYF. CDR3 nucleotides: TGTGCCAGCAGTTTAGGGGACATAGCCTACGAGCAGTACTTC.

This clonotype was seen ten or more times. V and J are TRBV5-6 and TRBJ1-2, with 7 bases fitting TRBD1. CDR1 is SGHDT, CDR2 YYEEEE, per germline. Germline trimming cut 2 bases from V and 8 bases from J; bases unmatched to any gene: 9. The CDR3 is 14 residues long. CDR3: CASSFNRGLRGYTF. The CDR3 DNA reads as TGTGCCAGCAGCTTCAACAGGGGTCTTCGGGGCTACACCTTC.

This clonotype was picked up many times. The genes are TRBV6-2 or TRBV6-3 and TRBJ1-5; 7 bases are shared with TRBD1. This CDR3 is 15 amino acids long. V lost 5 bases and J lost 6; bases outside the gene matches: 10. The V gene's germline CDR1 is MNHEY and CDR2 SVGEGT. The CDR3 DNA follows: TGTGCCAGCAGTCGGCCCGAGGGGGCTGTTCAGCCCCAGCATTTT. Encoded protein: CASSRPEGAVQPQHF.

This clonotype was counted between two and nine times. J is TRBJ2-2 and V is TRBV4-2; 10 nucleotides match TRBD1. The CDR3 is 17 residues long. The germline V gene encodes CDR1 LGHNA and CDR2 YNFKEQ. Trimming cost V 1 base and J 4 bases; bases outside gene matches: 6. The CDR3 nucleotides are TGTGCCAGCAGCCAAGGGGGGACAGGGGAGGCCACCGGGGAGCTGTTTTTT. Amino acids: CASSQGGTGEATGELFF.

The table lists this clonotype with many counts. The V and J genes are TRBV6-2 or TRBV6-3 and TRBJ2-7, with 8 bases identical to TRBD2. V lost 7 bases and J lost 1; bases outside the gene matches: 3. In germline, CDR1 is MNHEY, CDR2 SVGEGT. This CDR3 spans 13 amino acids. The CDR3 nucleotides are TGTGCCAGCACCGTAGCGGGGTCCTACGAGCAGTACTTC. Protein product: CASTVAGSYEQYF.

The V call is TRBV27, the J call TRBJ1-6; D not certain. The CDR3 loop spans 17 amino acids. CDR1 MNHEY and CDR2 SMNVEV come from the germline V gene (reference sequence). Trimming removed 0 bases at V and 0 bases at J, with 9 bases between. Here the CDR3 reads CASSLSQESSYNSPLHF. The CDR3 nucleotides are TGTGCCAGCAGTTTATCCCAGGAGAGCTCCTATAATTCACCCCTCCACTTT.

This clonotype came up many times. The rearrangement uses TRBV28 and TRBJ2-7; possibly TRBD2 for D (5 bases). V was clipped by 5 bases and J by 6 bases, with 20 bases between them. Germline CDR1 and CDR2: MDHEN and SYDVKM. This CDR3 comprises 15 residues. The CDR3 is CASSKETLPRGEQYF. CDR3 nucleotide sequence: TGTGCCAGCAGTAAGGAGACCCTACCTCGGGGCGAGCAGTACTTC. Complete variable domain (other parts from reference TRBV28 and TRBJ2-7): DVKVTQSSRYLVKRTGEKVFLECVQDMDHENMFWYRQDPGLGLRLIYFSYDVKMKEKGDIPEGYSVSREKKERFSLILESASTNQTSMYLCASSKETLPRGEQYFGPGTRLTVT.

This clonotype was seen at least ten times. V gene TRBV27 combines with J gene TRBJ2-7, with D maybe TRBD1 (5 bases). Germline lookup yields CDR1 MNHEY and CDR2 SMNVEV (reference sequence). Trimming left V 3 bases short and J 6 bases short, with 15 bases between. The CDR3 sequence is 14 residues long. The CDR3 loop reads CASSLKPSGREQYF. Written as DNA, the CDR3 is TGTGCCAGCAGTTTGAAGCCCTCAGGGCGCGAGCAGTACTTC.

As regards this clonotype: This clone may be a read error of a much larger clone one base away. This chain uses TRBV10-3 with TRBJ1-1; D might be TRBD1 (6 bases). Germline lookup yields CDR1 ENHRY and CDR2 SYGVKD. Trimming shortened V by 0 bases and J by 4 bases, and 15 bases separated the two germline ends. CDR3 length: 16 residues. The CDR3 DNA is TGTGCCATCAGTGAGTCTGTGGCAGGGGTGGGCACTGAAGCTTTCTTT. Protein product: CAISESVAGVGTEAFF.

This clonotype was picked up many times. This chain links TRBV6-5 with TRBJ1-2; TRBD1 is a possible D gene (6 bases). V was pared by 6 bases and J by 6 bases, with 14 bases between. Germline CDR1 is MNHEY and CDR2 is SVGAGI. The CDR3 extends over 13 amino acids. CDR3 region: CASRQQGWDGYTF. CDR3 DNA sequence: TGTGCCAGCAGACAACAGGGTTGGGATGGCTACACCTTC.

The CDR3 protein is CASSEGTGRSNIQYF. The CDR3 DNA reads TGTGCCAGCAGTGAGGGGACAGGGCGTTCGAACATTCAGTACTTC. The V call is TRBV6-1, the J call TRBJ2-4, with 9 bases aligning to TRBD1. The V gene's germline CDR1 is MNHNS and CDR2 SASEGT. This CDR3 has 15 residues. With V trimmed by 3 bases and J by 7 bases, 7 bases remained unmatched.

In its sample, this clonotype was seen many times. The CDR3 loop reads CASSPRDSRYGYTF. CDR3 DNA sequence: TGTGCCAGCAGCCCCCGGGACAGTCGTTACGGCTACACCTTC. The chain employs TRBV7-9 and TRBJ1-2; 7 nucleotides align to TRBD1. V dropped 5 bases and J dropped 8; count of bases not matched to a gene: 11. The germline gives CDR1 SEHNR, CDR2 FQNEAQ (reference sequence). The CDR3 loop spans 14 amino acids.

This clonotype was found many times. This chain connects TRBV7-8 to TRBJ1-1; 11 nucleotides line up with TRBD1. Germline V CDR1 and CDR2: SGHVS, FQNEAQ. The V gene end was trimmed by 5 bases and the J gene end by 4 bases; junction bases not matched to a gene: 12. The CDR3 is 17 amino acids. CDR3 sequence: CASSLLPGQGARTEAFF. The CDR3 DNA reads as TGTGCCAGCAGCCTTCTTCCAGGACAGGGGGCGCGCACTGAAGCTTTCTTT.

This clonotype was counted only a few times. The chain links TRBV14 to TRBJ2-7; 11 bases match TRBD2. CDR1 and CDR2 from the germline V gene are SGHDN and FVKESK. The CDR3 totals 16 residues. V gave up 4 bases and J gave up 1 base; unmatched junction bases: 6. This CDR3 is CASSPFRTSGSYEQYF. In DNA form, the CDR3 reads TGTGCCAGCAGCCCCTTCAGGACTAGCGGGTCCTACGAGCAGTACTTC.

The sample holds many counts of this clonotype. This rearrangement joins TRBV29-1 to TRBJ1-5; D may be TRBD1 (6 bases). The V end was cut by 4 bases, the J end by 0 bases, with 10 bases between. Germline V lookup: CDR1 SQVTM, CDR2 ANQGSEA. The CDR3 extends over 14 amino acids. CDR3 region: CSVVGGNSNQPQHF. In DNA, the CDR3 is TGCAGCGTTGTAGGGGGGAATAGCAATCAGCCCCAGCATTTT.

This clonotype was recorded at least ten times. The chain combines TRBV20-1 with TRBJ1-5; D is undetermined. This CDR3 is built from 16 residues. CDR1 is DFQATT, CDR2 SNEGSKA, per germline (reference sequence). V lost 0 bases and J lost 5, with 17 bases in between. DNA for the CDR3: TGCAGTGCTAGAGATTCGGCCGCAGGAAGGTATCAGCCCCAGCATTTT. This translates into CSARDSAAGRYQPQHF.

This chain connects TRBV28 to TRBJ2-7; D is ambiguous. In germline, CDR1 is MDHEN, CDR2 SYDVKM. V was pared by 7 bases and J by 1 base, with 11 bases between. This CDR3 is 13 amino acids long. The CDR3 protein is CASNHIRSYEQYF. The CDR3 region has the DNA TGTGCCAGCAATCACATACGGTCCTACGAGCAGTACTTC.

This clonotype was found a few times. The J gene is TRBJ1-1, the V gene TRBV6-2 or TRBV6-3, with 8 bases lining up with TRBD1. Germline CDR1 reads MNHEY; CDR2 reads SVGEGT. The junction had 9 bases not matched to a gene; V was cut back by 6 bases and J by 0 bases. The CDR3 extends over 16 amino acids. This CDR3 is CASRTRQGPMNTEAFF. The CDR3 DNA reads TGTGCCAGCAGAACGAGACAGGGGCCGATGAACACTGAAGCTTTCTTT.

This clonotype has only a few counts. Possible read error: a much larger clone is one base away. V usage is TRBV11-3 and J usage is TRBJ2-7, with 13 bases matching TRBD2. The CDR3 covers 14 residues. CDR1 and CDR2 from the germline V gene are SGHNT and YENEEA. V was pared by 5 bases and J by 6 bases, with 4 bases of the junction left unmatched. In DNA, the CDR3 is TGTGCCAGCAGCGGACTAGCGGGAGTGCGCGAGCAGTACTTC. Amino acids: CASSGLAGVREQYF. Full variable domain (remainder filled in from reference TRBV11-3 and TRBJ2-7): EAGVVQSPRYKIIEKKQPVAFWCNPISGHNTLYWYLQNLGQGPELLIRYENEEAVDDSQLPKDRFSAERLKGVDSTLKIQPAELGDSAVYLCASSGLAGVREQYFGPGTRLTVT.

This clonotype was counted ten times or more. The J gene is TRBJ2-7, the V gene TRBV20-1; 9 bases align to TRBD2. This CDR3 spans 14 amino acids. Losses at the gene ends were 6 bases for V and 4 bases for J; bases not matched to a gene: 10. The germline V gene encodes CDR1 DFQATT and CDR2 SNEGSKA (reference sequence). CDR3 loop: CSAAGGQGLYEQYF. The DNA of the CDR3 is TGCAGTGCCGCGGGGGGGCAGGGATTATACGAGCAGTACTTC.

This clonotype has only a few counts. The gene calls are TRBV24-1 and TRBJ1-2, with D unclear. Trimming cost V 2 bases and J 2 bases, with 11 bases left between them. Germline CDR1 KGHDR, CDR2 SFDVKD. The CDR3 totals 15 residues. CDR3 protein: CATSDSRQPNYGYTF. The CDR3 region has the DNA TGTGCCACCAGTGATTCTCGGCAGCCGAACTATGGCTACACCTTC.

The chain's CDR3 is CASSYFPGQGLSGANVLTF. Here the CDR3 DNA reads TGTGCCAGCAGTTACTTCCCGGGACAGGGGCTATCTGGGGCCAACGTCCTGACTTTC. The chain has TRBV6-2 or TRBV6-3 and TRBJ2-6; 10 nucleotides align to TRBD1. V shed 1 base and J 1 base; nucleotides not matched to a gene: 7. CDR3 size: 19 residues. Germline loops: CDR1 MNHEY, CDR2 SVGEGT.

The sample holds many counts of this clonotype. The gene calls are TRBV6-1 and TRBJ1-5; 8 bases fit TRBD1. The CDR3 is 15 amino acids. The trim removed 4 bases at V and 3 bases at J, leaving 5 bases unmatched. Germline CDR1 is MNHNS and CDR2 is SASEGT. In DNA, the CDR3 is TGTGCCAGCAGTGGCAGACAGGGGAACAATCAGCCCCAGCATTTT. The encoded protein is CASSGRQGNNQPQHF.

This clonotype came up many times. The chain employs TRBV4-2 and TRBJ2-5; TRBD2 matches 8 bases. There are 14 residues in the CDR3. The ends lost 2 bases at V and 7 bases at J; junction bases unmatched: 6. Germline V gene sequence: CDR1 LGHNA, CDR2 YNFKEQ. As DNA, the CDR3 is TGTGCCAGCAGCCAATACCGGGAGGGTGGGACCCAGTACTTC. It is translated as CASSQYREGGTQYF.

In its sample, this clonotype was seen many times. The gene calls are TRBV7-8 and TRBJ2-5; D not resolved. The CDR3 has 16 amino acids. Germline CDR1 SGHVS, CDR2 FQNEAQ. Trimming pared 5 bases from V and 5 bases from J, leaving 21 bases between. CDR3 nucleotide sequence: TGTGCCAGCAGCCCACCCCTCCGAGGCAGTACCGAGACCCAGTACTTC. Residues: CASSPPLRGSTETQYF.

This clonotype has at least ten counts. The chain carries TRBV12-3 or TRBV12-4 and TRBJ2-7, with D unclear. The CDR3 runs to 14 residues. The ends were cut back, 3 bases at V and 2 bases at J, with 11 bases in the middle. CDR3 coding DNA: TGTGCCAGCAGTTTTTCCGAGAGGCCCTACGAGCAGTACTTC. It yields the protein CASSFSERPYEQYF.